What follows are 15 T cell receptor beta chains derived from one specimen sequenced in a study of blood T cell repertoires in COVID-19. Assay: immunoSEQ multiplex PCR; the TCRdb copy retains only in-frame clones and omits some. The sample contains under 80,000 clones, approximately 80% of which appear only once. Material for sequencing was peripheral blood. These receptors were obtained from a man aged 80 or over with acute or convalescent COVID-19.

This clone was detected a few times. The J gene is TRBJ1-6, the V gene TRBV6-2 or TRBV6-3, with 8 bases fitting TRBD1. The length of the CDR3 is 15 residues. The V segment lost 4 bases and the J segment 6 bases; nucleotides outside the gene matches: 5. Germline V CDR1 and CDR2: MNHEY, SVGEGT. CDR3 in DNA: TGTGCCAGCAGTTTCGGACAGGGTGGTAATTCACCCCTCCACTTT. This translates into CASSFGQGGNSPLHF.

The chain has TRBV5-1 and TRBJ1-5; 8 bases are shared with TRBD1. The CDR3 totals 15 residues. The junction had 3 bases not matched to a gene; V was cut back by 2 bases and J by 2 bases. The germline gives CDR1 SGHRS, CDR2 YFSETQ. CDR3 loop: CASSLGGQGNQPQHF. CDR3 nucleotides: TGCGCCAGCAGCTTAGGGGGACAGGGCAATCAGCCCCAGCATTTT.

V usage is TRBV6-5 and J usage is TRBJ1-1, with 9 bases fitting TRBD1. The CDR3 spans 15 residues. Looked up from germline, CDR1 is MNHEY and CDR2 is SVGAGI. With 8 bases clipped from V and 6 bases from J, the junction kept 13 bases outside the gene matches. The CDR3 DNA sequence: TGTGCCAGCCGAACAACACCGGGACAGGGCCCTGAAGCTTTCTTT. It is translated as CASRTTPGQGPEAFF.

The genes are TRBV9 and TRBJ1-1; a weak D match, TRBD1 (6 bases). Deletions cut 4 bases from V and 2 bases from J, with 15 bases between. This CDR3 contains 15 residues. Germline V CDR1 and CDR2: SGDLS, YYNGEE. The DNA for the CDR3 is TGTGCCAGCAGCCCAAGGACAGCCCCAAACACTGAAGCTTTCTTT. The encoded protein is CASSPRTAPNTEAFF. Full variable domain (rest looked up from reference TRBV9 and TRBJ1-1): DSGVTQTPKHLITATGQRVTLRCSPRSGDLSVYWYQQSLDQGLQFLIQYYNGEERAKGNILERFSAQQFPDLHSELNLSSLELGDSALYFCASSPRTAPNTEAFFGQGTRLTVV.

The chain employs TRBV28 and TRBJ2-4, with a possible D match to TRBD1 (5 bases). Germline V lookup: CDR1 MDHEN, CDR2 SYDVKM. V was cut by 5 bases and J by 15 bases, with 17 bases left in between. The CDR3 covers 12 residues. In DNA form, the CDR3 reads TGTGCCAGCAGTCCTCGTAAGACAGCTGTGTACTTC. Translation: CASSPRKTAVYF.

This clone was recorded only once. The chain couples TRBV7-9 to TRBJ1-2; 11 bases agree with TRBD1. The CDR3 has 15 residues. The V and J ends lost 5 bases and 4 bases, in that order; junction bases with no gene match: 6. In germline, CDR1 is SEHNR, CDR2 FQNEAQ (reference sequence). DNA of the CDR3: TGTGCCAGCAGCCCCGGGACAGGGGGACTCTATGGCTACACCTTC. This translates into CASSPGTGGLYGYTF.

This clone was counted only a few times. The rearrangement links TRBV28 to TRBJ1-2, with unresolved D. This CDR3 has 13 residues. Germline CDR1 reads MDHEN; CDR2 reads SYDVKM. The V gene lost 5 bases and the J gene lost 8 bases, with 15 bases spanning the gap. The CDR3 DNA sequence: TGTGCCAGCAGTCCGACGTATCAGAGGGGCTACACCTTC. Encoded protein: CASSPTYQRGYTF.

The chain has TRBV28 and TRBJ1-4, with a possible D match to TRBD1 (6 bases). The germline gives CDR1 MDHEN, CDR2 SYDVKM. The CDR3 runs 14 residues. Trimming pared 5 bases from V and 4 bases from J, leaving 11 bases between. The CDR3 nucleotides are TGTGCCAGCAGTCTCGGACAGATTAATGAAAAACTGTTTTTT. This gives the protein CASSLGQINEKLFF.

The chain couples TRBV28 to TRBJ1-1, with a possible D match to TRBD1 (5 bases). The germline gives CDR1 MDHEN, CDR2 SYDVKM. V was trimmed by 4 bases and J by 4 bases, leaving 13 bases between them. The CDR3 runs to 14 residues. CDR3 DNA sequence: TGTGCCAGCAGTTCCTCTCAGGGAACCACTGAAGCTTTCTTT. It encodes CASSSSQGTTEAFF.

This clone showed up just once. This chain uses TRBV5-1 with TRBJ2-5; D is possibly TRBD2 (6 bases). V lost 1 base to trimming and J lost 5 bases, with 15 bases between them. In germline, CDR1 is SGHRS, CDR2 YFSETQ. The CDR3 spans 15 residues. CDR3 protein: CASSLMWGTGETQYF. The CDR3 DNA follows: TGCGCCAGCAGCTTGATGTGGGGGACTGGGGAGACCCAGTACTTC.

The genes are TRBV6-1 and TRBJ1-2; D is perhaps TRBD1 (5 bases). V lost 3 bases to trimming and J lost 2 bases, with 10 bases between them. Germline-derived CDR1 and CDR2 are MNHNS and SASEGT. CDR3 length: 14 amino acids. The CDR3 DNA is TGTGCCAGCAGTGAGGGGGGATCCAACTATGGCTACACCTTC. Its translation: CASSEGGSNYGYTF.

This clone was detected once. This sequence joins TRBV27 and TRBJ1-2; TRBD1 agrees at 7 bases. With V trimmed by 6 bases and J by 2 bases, 9 bases remained unmatched. CDR3 size: 15 residues. The germline V gene encodes CDR1 MNHEY and CDR2 SMNVEV (reference sequence). The CDR3 region has the DNA TGTGCCAGCAGATTGGCCCCGACAGGGAACTATGGCTACACCTTC. This encodes CASRLAPTGNYGYTF.

In this sample, this clone turned up a few times. The chain recombines TRBV5-1 with TRBJ1-6, with TRBD1 matching 7 bases. The germline CDR1 and CDR2 sequences are SGHRS and YFSETQ. V dropped 4 bases and J dropped 3; count of bases not matched to a gene: 10. This CDR3 has 17 amino acids. The CDR3 DNA reads TGCGCCAGCAGCCTCATCCCCGGGACAGACTATAATTCACCCCTCCACTTT. Its protein product is CASSLIPGTDYNSPLHF.

The DNA for the CDR3 is TGCGCCAGCAGCTTGCAGGCGTCAGGGGAGACCCAGTACTTC. Protein product: CASSLQASGETQYF. The chain links TRBV5-1 to TRBJ2-5, with a weak D call TRBD1 (5 bases). The CDR3 consists of 14 residues. Trimming took 1 base from V and 5 from J, leaving 12 bases between them. Per the germline V gene, CDR1 is SGHRS and CDR2 is YFSETQ.

This clone was found a few times. V gene TRBV6-5 combines with J gene TRBJ1-1; no clear D. The V gene's germline CDR1 is MNHEY and CDR2 SVGAGI. The V end was cut by 0 bases, the J end by 6 bases, with 11 bases between. The CDR3 is 14 residues long. CDR3 sequence reads: CASSYSGSPSEAFF. In DNA, the CDR3 is TGTGCCAGCAGTTACTCGGGGAGTCCCTCTGAAGCTTTCTTT.